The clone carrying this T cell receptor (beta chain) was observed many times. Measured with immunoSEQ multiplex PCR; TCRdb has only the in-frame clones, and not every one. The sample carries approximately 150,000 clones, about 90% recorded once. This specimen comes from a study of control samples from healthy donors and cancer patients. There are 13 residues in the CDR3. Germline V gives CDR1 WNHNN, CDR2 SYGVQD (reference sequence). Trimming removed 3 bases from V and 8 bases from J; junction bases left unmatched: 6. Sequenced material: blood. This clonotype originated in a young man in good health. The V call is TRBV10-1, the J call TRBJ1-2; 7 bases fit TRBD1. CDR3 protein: CASSDDRARGYTF. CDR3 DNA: TGCGCCAGCAGTGACGACAGGGCCAGGGGCTACACCTTC.